Listed here are 14 T cell receptor beta chains from one sample, sequenced in a study of blood T cells in healthy people across ages. Primers used in a second PCR of roughly 7 to 12 cycles were a sample-barcoded 5' primer and a J-beta primer mix. TCRdb fed the 5' RACE reads into MiXCR, producing one record per CDR3 protein. Of about 760,000 distinct CDR3 sequences in the sample, approximately 25% were seen once. The data also belong to a second study, concerning T cells of mothers and their children.

The source material was blood. Every receptor here comes from a boy between 10 and 17 years old in good health.

This clonotype was seen a few times. V usage is TRBV4-3 and J usage is TRBJ2-5; 10 bases agree with TRBD1. V was pared by 0 bases and J by 3 bases, with 10 bases of the junction left unmatched. Germline lookup yields CDR1 LGHNA and CDR2 YSLEER. The CDR3 length is 18 residues. DNA of the CDR3: TGCGCCAGCAGCCAAGAGGTCGCGGGGGACAGGGGAAAAGAGACCCAGTACTTC. This translates into CASSQEVAGDRGKETQYF.

This clonotype was detected only a few times. This chain connects TRBV7-9 to TRBJ1-5; 8 positions match TRBD1. Germline CDR1 reads SEHNR; CDR2 reads FQNEAQ (reference sequence). Unmatched junction bases numbered 4, after V lost 5 bases and J lost 7 bases. CDR3 length: 13 amino acids. In nucleotides, the CDR3 is TGTGCCAGCAGCGGGACAGGTTCACAGCCCCAGCATTTT. Protein sequence: CASSGTGSQPQHF.

V usage is TRBV7-9 and J usage is TRBJ2-1; 11 bases line up with TRBD2. CDR1 is SEHNR and CDR2 is FQNEAQ in the germline V gene (reference sequence). This CDR3 comprises 17 residues. V was clipped by 1 base and J by 8 bases; unmatched bases: 10. CDR3 nucleotides: TGTGCCAGCAGCTTAGAACAACTAGCGGGAGTGAGTGATGAGCAGTTCTTC. Translation gives CASSLEQLAGVSDEQFF.

The chain has TRBV7-2 and TRBJ1-1, with D possibly matching TRBD1 (5 bases). With 2 bases removed from V and 5 bases from J, the gap between germline ends came to 12 bases. Germline CDR1 is SGHTA and CDR2 is FQGNSA. CDR3 length: 14 amino acids. This CDR3 is CASSLPSDRTEAFF. The CDR3 bases are TGTGCCAGCAGCTTACCAAGCGACAGAACTGAAGCTTTCTTT.

The CDR3 is CSATGRGNTYEQYF. DNA for the CDR3: TGCAGTGCCACGGGGCGGGGGAACACCTACGAGCAGTACTTC. This chain joins TRBV20-1 and TRBJ2-7, with TRBD2 identical over 7 bases. This CDR3 comprises 14 residues. Germline CDR1 and CDR2: DFQATT and SNEGSKA (reference sequence). V was clipped by 6 bases and J by 2 bases; unmatched bases: 10.

The chain carries TRBV20-1 and TRBJ2-5; possibly TRBD1 for D (7 bases). The J call could be wrong; TRBJ2-7 is a better fit for the DNA end. There are 13 residues in the CDR3. CDR1 is DFQATT and CDR2 is SNEGSKA in the germline V gene (reference sequence). In nucleotides, the CDR3 is TGCAGTGCTACCCCGACAGGGAGGTACGAGCAGTACTTC. Translation gives CSATPTGRYEQYF.

This clonotype was seen a handful of times. The rearrangement links TRBV5-1 to TRBJ2-7; D uncertain. V was clipped by 1 base and J by 7 bases, with 15 bases between them. CDR1 is SGHRS and CDR2 is YFSETQ in the germline V gene. The CDR3 spans 14 residues. CDR3 sequence reads: CASSLTFQMEEQYF. CDR3 DNA sequence: TGCGCCAGCAGCTTGACTTTCCAGATGGAAGAGCAGTACTTC.

This clonotype came up a few times. The CDR3 is CSVPAGWGYTF. DNA of the CDR3: TGCAGCGTCCCCGCGGGCTGGGGCTACACCTTC. V gene TRBV29-1 combines with J gene TRBJ1-2; D remains ambiguous. The germline V gene has CDR1 SQVTM and CDR2 ANQGSEA. The V and J ends lost 6 bases and 8 bases respectively, with 13 bases between them. This CDR3 is built from 11 residues.

This clonotype was seen a few times. CDR3 amino acids: CASSLEWGGTEAFF. As DNA, the CDR3 is TGCGCCAGCAGCTTGGAGTGGGGAGGCACTGAAGCTTTCTTT. This chain joins TRBV5-1 and TRBJ1-1; D unclear. Germline values: CDR1 SGHRS, CDR2 YFSETQ. The CDR3 has 14 residues. Trimming shortened V by 0 bases and J by 4 bases, and 10 bases separated the two germline ends.

The chain is built from TRBV12-3 or TRBV12-4 and TRBJ1-2; D is uncertain. The CDR3 contains 15 residues. Between the trimmed V and J ends, which lost 2 bases and 0 bases, there was a span of 10 bases. The CDR3 bases are TGTGCCAGCAGTTTATTTCTACAGACTAACTATGGCTACACCTTC. It codes for CASSLFLQTNYGYTF.

This clonotype was detected only a few times. The genes are TRBV5-5 and TRBJ2-7; D is possibly TRBD2 (6 bases). Germline loops: CDR1 SGHKS, CDR2 YYEKEE (reference sequence). The CDR3 is 14 amino acids. Between the trimmed V and J ends, which lost 4 bases and 3 bases, there was a span of 14 bases. This CDR3 is CASSTWTGDYEQYF. As DNA, the CDR3 is TGTGCCAGCAGCACCTGGACGGGAGACTACGAGCAGTACTTC.

The V gene is TRBV6-5, the J gene TRBJ2-1, with 7 bases aligning to TRBD2. The CDR3 is made up of 16 amino acids. The V and J ends lost 0 bases and 2 bases, in that order; junction bases with no gene match: 4. Germline CDR1 reads MNHEY; CDR2 reads SVGAGI. This CDR3 reads CASSYSGGSAYNEQFF. CDR3 bases: TGTGCCAGCAGTTACTCGGGCGGGAGCGCCTACAATGAGCAGTTCTTC.

This clonotype was found a few times. The chain joins TRBV4-2 to TRBJ2-7; D is ambiguous. Trimming removed 4 bases at V and 6 bases at J, with 13 bases between. Germline V lookup: CDR1 LGHNA, CDR2 YNFKEQ. The CDR3 contains 13 residues. CDR3 residues: CASSLTVSAEQYF. Written as DNA, the CDR3 is TGTGCCAGCAGCCTTACTGTTTCGGCCGAGCAGTACTTC.

Remarks on this clonotype: One junction end disagrees with the germline gene, perhaps due to a read error. CDR3 DNA sequence: TGTGCCAGCGGCTTCGGCGGGAGGGGCAATGAGCAGTTCTTC. This encodes CASGFGGRGNEQFF. The genes are TRBV7-2 and TRBJ2-1; 9 nucleotides agree with TRBD2. This CDR3 region has 14 residues. CDR1 is SGHTA and CDR2 is FQGNSA in the germline V gene.